The 13 T cell receptor beta chains listed next were all sequenced from one sample in a study of blood T cell repertoires in COVID-19. Assay: immunoSEQ multiplex PCR; the TCRdb copy retains only in-frame clones and omits some. The sample contains about 140,000 clones, 70% to 90% of which appear only once. Sequenced material: peripheral blood. Receptors originate from a human donor in a cohort sampled during active COVID-19.

The gene calls are TRBV2 and TRBJ2-1, with 14 bases lining up with TRBD2. There are 20 residues in the CDR3. Germline V gives CDR1 SNHLY, CDR2 FYNNEI. The V gene end was trimmed by 0 bases and the J gene end by 6 bases; junction bases not matched to a gene: 13. The CDR3 DNA reads as TGTGCCAGCAGTGAAGCGCTTGGGGGTGGACTAGCGGGAGGACCCAATGAGCAGTTCTTC. Translation gives CASSEALGGGLAGGPNEQFF.

V is TRBV4-1 and J is TRBJ2-7, with D perhaps matching TRBD2 (5 bases). V was cut by 0 bases and J by 6 bases, with 27 bases left in between. This CDR3 is built from 19 residues. Germline CDR1 MGHRA, CDR2 YSYEKL. The CDR3 sequence: CASSQDLGKGLGKRREQYF. CDR3 in DNA: TGCGCCAGCAGCCAAGATCTGGGGAAGGGCTTAGGTAAGCGGCGCGAGCAGTACTTC.

This clone was counted between two and nine times. The chain uses TRBV12-3 or TRBV12-4 and TRBJ2-7, with D hard to call. This CDR3 has 12 residues. Between the trimmed V and J ends, which lost 5 bases and 2 bases, there was a span of 7 bases. The CDR3 DNA follows: TGTGCCAGCAGTGAGAACCCCTACGAGCAGTACTTC. It codes for CASSENPYEQYF.

This chain joins TRBV5-1 and TRBJ2-5, with TRBD1 matching 7 bases. The ends lost 0 bases at V and 2 bases at J; junction bases unmatched: 13. This CDR3 contains 18 residues. Per germline, CDR1 SGHRS and CDR2 YFSETQ. The CDR3 sequence is CASSLAVSYGTAQETQYF. DNA for the CDR3: TGCGCCAGCAGCTTGGCCGTGTCGTATGGGACAGCGCAAGAGACCCAGTACTTC.

This sequence joins TRBV23-1 and TRBJ2-2; D may be TRBD2 (5 bases). TRBV23-1 is labeled an ORF, and its function is uncertain. The CDR3 is 16 residues long. V lost 0 bases to trimming and J lost 7 bases, with 15 bases between them. CDR3: CASSQSRLGVDGELFF. The CDR3 DNA sequence: TGCGCCAGCAGTCAATCTCGGCTGGGAGTGGACGGGGAGCTGTTTTTT.

The chain carries TRBV7-2 and TRBJ2-7, with 9 nucleotides matching TRBD1. The V gene's germline CDR1 is SGHTA and CDR2 FQGNSA. V trimming: 1 base; J trimming: 6 bases; junction bases outside the gene matches: 10. The CDR3 contains 16 residues. The CDR3 sequence: CASSLGIGTGFAEQYF. The CDR3 nucleotides are TGTGCCAGCAGCTTAGGGATCGGGACAGGGTTCGCCGAGCAGTACTTC.

The chain employs TRBV5-1 and TRBJ1-4, with 8 bases fitting TRBD1. V dropped 0 bases and J dropped 10; count of bases not matched to a gene: 8. CDR1 and CDR2 from the germline V gene are SGHRS and YFSETQ. This CDR3 has 15 amino acids. CDR3 nucleotides: TGCGCCAGCAGCTTGGGGACAGGGAGTTTAGGAAAACTGTTTTTT. Translated: CASSLGTGSLGKLFF.

This CDR3 is CASSSQGTGYNEQFF. Written as DNA, the CDR3 is TGTGCCAGCAGCTCCCAGGGGACAGGCTACAATGAGCAGTTCTTC. The chain links TRBV7-3 to TRBJ2-1, with TRBD1 identical over 8 bases. J was trimmed by 3 bases and V by 4 bases; bases with no gene match: 5. There are 15 residues in the CDR3. Germline V gene data show CDR1 as SGHTA and CDR2 as FQGTGA.

V is TRBV29-1 and J is TRBJ2-3; 8 bases fit TRBD2. CDR1 SQVTM and CDR2 ANQGSEA come from the germline V gene. CDR3 length: 12 amino acids. With 5 bases clipped from V and 7 bases from J, the junction kept 5 bases outside the gene matches. Here the CDR3 reads CSVRRGAHTQYF. The DNA of the CDR3 is TGCAGCGTTAGGCGGGGGGCGCATACGCAGTATTTT.

In this sample, this clone turned up once. The chain is built from TRBV6-6 and TRBJ1-2; D not resolved. Looked up from germline, CDR1 is MNHNY and CDR2 is SVGAGI (reference sequence). V was pared by 0 bases and J by 8 bases, with 19 bases between. The CDR3 is 16 amino acids. The CDR3 loop is CASSYSNAGGYEGYTF. Here the CDR3 DNA reads TGTGCCAGCAGTTACTCGAATGCCGGCGGGTATGAAGGCTACACCTTC.

The V call is TRBV5-4, the J call TRBJ2-3; D may be TRBD1 (6 bases). Trimming left V 4 bases short and J 2 bases short, with 14 bases between. CDR1 is SGHNT, CDR2 YYREEE, per germline (reference sequence). The length of the CDR3 is 15 residues. CDR3 in DNA: TGTGCCAGCAGCACCAGACAGGAGAACACAGATACGCAGTATTTT. Its translation is CASSTRQENTDTQYF. Together with reference TRBV5-4 and TRBJ2-3, the CDR3 gives the full variable domain: ETGVTQSPTHLIKTRGQQVTLRCSSQSGHNTVSWYQQALGQGPQFIFQYYREEENGRGNFPPRFSGLQFPNYSSELNVNALELDDSALYLCASSTRQENTDTQYFGPGTRLTVL.

V usage is TRBV28 and J usage is TRBJ1-5; no firm D call. V lost 5 bases, J lost 2 bases, and 16 bases lay in between. CDR3 length equals 16 residues. Per germline, CDR1 MDHEN and CDR2 SYDVKM. Written as DNA, the CDR3 is TGTGCCAGCAGTCACGGACTCGGTCGAGGCAATCAGCCCCAGCATTTT. Translating gives CASSHGLGRGNQPQHF.

This chain connects TRBV28 to TRBJ1-1; perhaps TRBD1 as D (5 bases). V shed 6 bases and J shed 0 bases, with 26 bases lying between them. CDR3 size: 19 residues. Germline assignment: CDR1 MDHEN and CDR2 SYDVKM. CDR3 nucleotide sequence: TGTGCCAGCAGCTATAACCGTCAGGGAAAGCATGGGTTGAACACTGAAGCTTTCTTT. Protein sequence: CASSYNRQGKHGLNTEAFF.